One T cell receptor (beta chain) is described in this entry. Antigen: not known. Time point reported: persistent/refractory GD, antithyroid drugs over 5 years with positive TRAb. The authors made the TCR library using RNA they extracted from PBMCs. Arm-PCR with iRepertoire HTBI primers amplified the CDR3 regions for these TCR beta libraries. TCRdb re-called the multiplex PCR reads through MiXCR, storing one row per CDR3 protein. In the table there are approximately 470,000 distinct CDR3 sequences, 20% of which are singletons. This specimen belongs to a study of regulatory T cells in long-lasting Graves disease. Between the trimmed V and J ends, which lost 4 bases and 8 bases, there was a span of 12 bases. CDR1 and CDR2 (germline): MDHEN, SYDVKM. CDR3 length equals 13 residues. Regarding the study as a whole: Persistent-disease Graves' patients showed less TCR diversity than new cases. TRBV28, TRBJ1-2 and TRBJ2-5 were favored in persistent disease.

Sample: peripheral blood mononuclear cells (PBMCs), taken when the disease was refractory, from a patient treated with antithyroid drugs. This receptor was identified in a female donor with Graves disease. This sequence joins TRBV28 and TRBJ2-1; D is possibly TRBD2 (6 bases). The DNA of the CDR3 is TGTGCCAGCAGTTCTAGCGTTCTGTATGAGCAGTTCTTC. Encoded protein: CASSSSVLYEQFF.